This TCR beta chain is from a study of OX40 agonist ivuxolimab in advanced cancers. Broader study findings: Patients who responded partially at 0.1-3.0 mg/kg showed clonal expansion ranking among the lowest. CD8+ T cells averaged more expanded clones than CD4+.

As to this clone: Antigen unknown.

The data were produced by immunoSEQ multiplex PCR, yet TCRdb's version contains in-frame clones alone and is incomplete. This table holds 80,000 to 90,000 clones, 84% found once. The CDR3 totals 15 residues. Germline loops: CDR1 SGHTA, CDR2 FQGNSA. Trimming at V came to 1 base and at J to 5 bases, leaving 5 bases not matched to a gene. The rearrangement uses TRBV7-2 and TRBJ2-1; 7 nucleotides agree with TRBD2. Sequencing used CD4+ or CD8+ T cells sorted from blood, obtained in a trial of the OX40 agonist ivuxolimab. The receptor's source is an adult with an advanced solid tumor such as melanoma, head and neck, liver or kidney cancer. The CDR3 coding sequence is TGTGCCAGCAGCTTAGACGGACTAGTGAACAATGAGCAGTTCTTC. Translating gives CASSLDGLVNNEQFF.